This TCR beta chain was documented in a study of CD8+ T cells in alopecia areata. As to treatment: oral pan-JAK inhibitor, 5-10 mg twice daily. Punch biopsies of lesional scalp, plus peripheral blood, were taken from alopecia areata patients. Remarks on this clone: Its antigen is unknown.

Investigators isolated RNA and reverse transcribed it into cDNA to act as the sequencing template. Profiling relied on immunoSEQ multiplex PCR, and the TCRdb table lists in-frame clones only, not all of them. The sample holds 110,000 or so clones, around 54% seen once. Germline V gives CDR1 MNHEY, CDR2 SMNVEV (reference sequence). V was clipped by 6 bases and J by 6 bases; unmatched bases: 4. This CDR3 comprises 12 residues. Findings of the study overall: Scalp sequencing also captures normal skin's resident alphabeta T cells. Among the top 100, expanded CD8+ clones, as well as scalp clonality, were significantly decreased by tofacitinib.

The chain has TRBV27 and TRBJ1-2, with 7 positions matching TRBD1. This receptor was obtained from a human donor with alopecia areata. The sample here was CD4+ T cells sorted from blood, taken at week 24, from a patient treated with tofacitinib. DNA for the CDR3: TGTGCCAGCAGGCGGACAGGAGATGGCTACACCTTC. Its translation: CASRRTGDGYTF.